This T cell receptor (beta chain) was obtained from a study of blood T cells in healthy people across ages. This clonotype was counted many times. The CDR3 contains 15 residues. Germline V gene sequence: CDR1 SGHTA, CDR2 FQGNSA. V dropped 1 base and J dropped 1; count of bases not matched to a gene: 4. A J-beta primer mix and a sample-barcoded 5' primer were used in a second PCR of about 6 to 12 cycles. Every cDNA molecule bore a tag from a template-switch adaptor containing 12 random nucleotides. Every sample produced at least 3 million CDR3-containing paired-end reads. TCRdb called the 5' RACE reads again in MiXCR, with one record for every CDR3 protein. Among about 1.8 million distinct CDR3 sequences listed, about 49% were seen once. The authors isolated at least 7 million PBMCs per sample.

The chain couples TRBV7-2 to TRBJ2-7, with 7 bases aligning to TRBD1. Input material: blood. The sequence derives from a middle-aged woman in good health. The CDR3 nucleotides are TGTGCCAGCAGCTTAGGCCCAGGGGGATCCTACGAGCAGTACTTC. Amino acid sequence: CASSLGPGGSYEQYF.